This T cell receptor (beta chain) was identified in a study of blood T cell repertoires in COVID-19. TCRdb's table, derived via immunoSEQ multiplex PCR, lists solely in-frame clones and lacks some. The table lists 200,000 to 250,000 clones, around 82% of them singletons. The CDR3 length is 15 residues. With V trimmed by 2 bases and J by 4 bases, 4 bases remained unmatched. Germline CDR1 is SEHNR and CDR2 is FQNEAQ (reference sequence). The genes are TRBV7-9 and TRBJ1-4, with 7 bases lining up with TRBD1. The sequence derives from a woman between 65 and 79 years old with acute or convalescent COVID-19. Input material: peripheral blood. The CDR3 loop reads CASSLMGTDNEKLFF. In DNA, the CDR3 is TGTGCCAGCAGCTTAATGGGGACAGATAATGAAAAACTGTTTTTT.